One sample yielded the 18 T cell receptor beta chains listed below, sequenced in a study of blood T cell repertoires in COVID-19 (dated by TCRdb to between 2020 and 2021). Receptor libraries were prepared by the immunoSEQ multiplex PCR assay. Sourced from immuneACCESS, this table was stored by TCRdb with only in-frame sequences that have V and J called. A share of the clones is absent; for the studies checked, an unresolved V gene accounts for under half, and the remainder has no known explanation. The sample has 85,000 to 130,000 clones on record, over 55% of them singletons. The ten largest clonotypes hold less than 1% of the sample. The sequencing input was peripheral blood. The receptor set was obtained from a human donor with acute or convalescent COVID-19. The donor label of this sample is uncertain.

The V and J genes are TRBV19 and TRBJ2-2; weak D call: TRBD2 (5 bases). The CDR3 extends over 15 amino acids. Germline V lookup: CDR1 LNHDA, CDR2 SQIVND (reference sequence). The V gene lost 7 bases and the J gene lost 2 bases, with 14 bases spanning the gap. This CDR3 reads CASTRTFTNTGELFF. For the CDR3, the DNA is TGTGCCAGTACCAGGACTTTCACAAACACCGGGGAGCTGTTTTTT.

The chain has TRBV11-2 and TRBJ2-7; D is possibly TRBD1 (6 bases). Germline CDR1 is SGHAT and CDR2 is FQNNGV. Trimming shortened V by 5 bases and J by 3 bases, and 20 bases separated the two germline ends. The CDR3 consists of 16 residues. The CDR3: CASSHPRTAGDYEQYV. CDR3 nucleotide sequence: TGTGCCAGCAGCCATCCGAGGACGGCAGGGGACTACGAGCAGTACGTC.

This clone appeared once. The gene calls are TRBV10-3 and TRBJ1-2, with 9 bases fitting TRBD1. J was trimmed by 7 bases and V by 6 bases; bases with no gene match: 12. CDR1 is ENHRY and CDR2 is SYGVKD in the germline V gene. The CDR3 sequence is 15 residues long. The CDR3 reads CAIRGTGTGLGGYTF. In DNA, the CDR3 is TGTGCCATCAGGGGAACCGGGACAGGGTTAGGTGGCTACACCTTC.

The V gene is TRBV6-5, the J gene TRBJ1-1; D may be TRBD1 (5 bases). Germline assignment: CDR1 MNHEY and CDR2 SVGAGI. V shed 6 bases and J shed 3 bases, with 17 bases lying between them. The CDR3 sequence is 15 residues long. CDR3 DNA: TGTGCCAGCAGGTCGGAGAAGGGGAGGGACACTGAAGCTTTCTTT. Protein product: CASRSEKGRDTEAFF.

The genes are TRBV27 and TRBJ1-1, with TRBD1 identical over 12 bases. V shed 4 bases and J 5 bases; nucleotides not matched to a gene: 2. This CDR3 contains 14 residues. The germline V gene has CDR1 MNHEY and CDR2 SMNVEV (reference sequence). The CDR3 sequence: CASSWGQGATEAFF. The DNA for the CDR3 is TGTGCCAGCAGTTGGGGACAGGGGGCAACTGAAGCTTTCTTT.

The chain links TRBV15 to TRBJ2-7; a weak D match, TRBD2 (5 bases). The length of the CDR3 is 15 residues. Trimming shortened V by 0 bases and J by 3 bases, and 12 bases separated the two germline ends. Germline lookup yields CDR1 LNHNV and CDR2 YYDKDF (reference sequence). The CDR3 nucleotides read TGTGCCACCAGCAGAGAGGCGGGTAAGGGCTACGAGCAGTACTTC. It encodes CATSREAGKGYEQYF.

CDR3 loop: CASRDPGQGGLNSPLHF. The CDR3 DNA follows: TGTGCCAGCAGAGATCCGGGACAGGGGGGCTTAAATTCACCCCTCCACTTT. The V gene is TRBV28, the J gene TRBJ1-6; 11 positions match TRBD1. CDR3 length: 17 residues. With 6 bases clipped from V and 7 bases from J, the junction kept 11 bases outside the gene matches. CDR1 MDHEN and CDR2 SYDVKM come from the germline V gene. The variable domain in full, with the rest retrieved from reference TRBV28 and TRBJ1-6, is DVKVTQSSRYLVKRTGEKVFLECVQDMDHENMFWYRQDPGLGLRLIYFSYDVKMKEKGDIPEGYSVSREKKERFSLILESASTNQTSMYLCASRDPGQGGLNSPLHFGNGTRLTVT.

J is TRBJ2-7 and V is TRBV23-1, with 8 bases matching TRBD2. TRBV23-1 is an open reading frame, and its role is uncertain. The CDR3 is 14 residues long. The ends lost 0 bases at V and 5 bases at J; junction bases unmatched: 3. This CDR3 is CASSQSSGGDEQYF. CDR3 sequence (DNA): TGCGCCAGCAGTCAATCGTCCGGGGGGGACGAGCAGTACTTC.

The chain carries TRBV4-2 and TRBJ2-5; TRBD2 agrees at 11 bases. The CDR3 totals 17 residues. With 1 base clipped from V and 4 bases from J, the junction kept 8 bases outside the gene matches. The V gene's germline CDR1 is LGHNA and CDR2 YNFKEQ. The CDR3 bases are TGTGCCAGCAGCCAAGGTTATAGCGGGGGGGCCGGAGAGACCCAGTACTTC. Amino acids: CASSQGYSGGAGETQYF.

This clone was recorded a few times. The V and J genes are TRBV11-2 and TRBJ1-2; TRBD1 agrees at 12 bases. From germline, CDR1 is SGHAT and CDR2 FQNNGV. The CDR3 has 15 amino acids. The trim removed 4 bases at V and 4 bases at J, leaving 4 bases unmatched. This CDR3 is CASSYGTGGGYGYTF. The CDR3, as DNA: TGTGCCAGCAGCTATGGGACAGGGGGCGGCTATGGCTACACCTTC. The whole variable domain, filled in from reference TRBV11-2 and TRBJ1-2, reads EAGVAQSPRYKIIEKRQSVAFWCNPISGHATLYWYQQILGQGPKLLIQFQNNGVVDDSQLPKDRFSAERLKGVDSTLKIQPAKLEDSAVYLCASSYGTGGGYGYTFGSGTRLTVV.

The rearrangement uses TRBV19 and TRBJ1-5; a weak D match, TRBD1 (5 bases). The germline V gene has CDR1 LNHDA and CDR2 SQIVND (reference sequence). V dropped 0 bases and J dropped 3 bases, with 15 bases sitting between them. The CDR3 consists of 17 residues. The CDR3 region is CASSIDLGQGFNQPQHF. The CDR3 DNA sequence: TGTGCCAGTAGTATAGATCTCGGGCAGGGATTCAATCAGCCCCAGCATTTT.

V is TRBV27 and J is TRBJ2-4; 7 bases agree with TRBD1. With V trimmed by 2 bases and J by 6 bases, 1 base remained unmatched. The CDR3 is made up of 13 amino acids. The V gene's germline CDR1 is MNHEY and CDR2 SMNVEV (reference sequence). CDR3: CASSLAGGNIQYF. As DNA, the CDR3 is TGTGCCAGCAGTTTAGCAGGGGGAAACATTCAGTACTTC.

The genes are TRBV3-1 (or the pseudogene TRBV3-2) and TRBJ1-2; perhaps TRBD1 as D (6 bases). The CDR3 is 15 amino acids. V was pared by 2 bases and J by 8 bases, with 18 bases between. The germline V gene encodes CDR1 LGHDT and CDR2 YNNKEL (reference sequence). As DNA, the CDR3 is TGTGCCAGCAGCCAACGGCAGGGGAGTTCCGGCGGCTACACCTTC. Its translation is CASSQRQGSSGGYTF.

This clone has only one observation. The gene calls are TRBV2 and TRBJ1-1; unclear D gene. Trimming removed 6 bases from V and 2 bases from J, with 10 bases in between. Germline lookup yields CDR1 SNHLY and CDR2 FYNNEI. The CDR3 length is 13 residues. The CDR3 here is CASSYNRNTEAFF. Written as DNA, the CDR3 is TGTGCCAGCAGCTACAACAGAAACACTGAAGCTTTCTTT.

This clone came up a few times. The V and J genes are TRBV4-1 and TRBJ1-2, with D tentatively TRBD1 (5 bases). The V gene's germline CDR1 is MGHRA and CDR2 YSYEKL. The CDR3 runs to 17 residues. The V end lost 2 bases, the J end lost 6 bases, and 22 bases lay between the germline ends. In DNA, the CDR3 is TGCGCCAGCAGCCAAAACGGTCTTTTTGAGGCGGGGGATGGCTACACCTTC. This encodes CASSQNGLFEAGDGYTF.

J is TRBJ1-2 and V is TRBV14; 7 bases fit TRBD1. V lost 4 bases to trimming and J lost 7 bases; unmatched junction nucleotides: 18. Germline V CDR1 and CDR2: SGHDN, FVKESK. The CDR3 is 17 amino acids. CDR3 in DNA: TGTGCCAGCAGCCGATCGAGATCAGGGGGAAGGGCAAGTGGCTACACCTTC. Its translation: CASSRSRSGGRASGYTF. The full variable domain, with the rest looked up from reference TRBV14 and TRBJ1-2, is EAGVTQFPSHSVIEKGQTVTLRCDPISGHDNLYWYRRVMGKEIKFLLHFVKESKQDESGMPNNRFLAERTGGTYSTLKVQPAELEDSGVYFCASSRSRSGGRASGYTFGSGTRLTVV.

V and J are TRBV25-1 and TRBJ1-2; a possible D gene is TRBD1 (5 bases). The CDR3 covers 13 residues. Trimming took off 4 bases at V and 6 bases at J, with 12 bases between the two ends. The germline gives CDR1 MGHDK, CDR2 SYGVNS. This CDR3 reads CASSAQGMDGYTF. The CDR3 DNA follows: TGTGCCAGCAGTGCGCAGGGAATGGATGGCTACACCTTC.

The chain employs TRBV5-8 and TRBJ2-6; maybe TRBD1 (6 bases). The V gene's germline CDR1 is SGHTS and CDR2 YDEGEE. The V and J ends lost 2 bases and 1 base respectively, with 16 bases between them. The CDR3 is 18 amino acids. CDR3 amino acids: CASSFRQGIRSGANVLTF. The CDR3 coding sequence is TGTGCCAGCAGCTTTAGGCAGGGGATTAGGTCTGGGGCCAACGTCCTGACTTTC.